The sequence of this T cell receptor (beta chain) was determined in a study of blood T cells in healthy people across ages. Whole-study findings and limits: A roughly linear fall in TCR beta diversity per million T cells was seen with increasing age. Long-lived donors exceeded aged donors in naive CD4+ cells and diversity. A strong correlation between TCR beta diversity and naive T cell percentage was seen.

Using a J-beta primer mix together with a sample-barcoded 5' primer, a second PCR was run for roughly 6 to 12 cycles. TCRdb analysed the 5' RACE reads with MiXCR anew, one entry per CDR3 protein. The top ten clones hold 20% of a sample with about 730,000 distinct CDR3 sequences, approximately 39% of them seen once. Germline-derived CDR1 and CDR2 are MNHEY and SMNVEV (reference sequence). This CDR3 region has 22 residues. Isolation per sample recovered at least 6 million PBMCs. A remark on this clonotype: Its target is not known.

Source material: blood. The chain couples TRBV27 to TRBJ2-1; 8 nucleotides line up with TRBD2. The tail of the sequence fits TRBJ2-7 better, so the J call may be wrong. The clonotype was recovered from a woman aged 55-70 years in good health. CDR3 sequence reads: CASSLSTSGLGERLGSYNEQYF. DNA for the CDR3: TGTGCCAGCAGTTTATCTACCTCGGGACTAGGAGAACGGTTAGGCTCCTACAATGAGCAGTACTTC.